This T cell receptor (beta chain) came from a study of shared clonotypes between healthy human individuals. Study as a whole: CD4 naive and CD4 memory each took three plates per donor, while CD8 naive took two and CD8 memory one.

Germline V CDR1 and CDR2: MNHNS, SASEGT. V was clipped by 11 bases and J by 2 bases; unmatched bases: 9. The CDR3 is 15 residues long. Generated by immunoSEQ multiplex PCR, the TCRdb table keeps only in-frame clones and is missing some. The table records hundreds of thousands of clones, around four fifths of them present only once. The specimen was memory CD4+ T cells sorted from blood. Subset indicated: CD45RA-negative fraction. The chain recombines TRBV6-1 with TRBJ2-2; 9 bases are a match to TRBD2. This receptor was obtained from a woman in her 30s in good health. The CDR3 loop is CASRRREGNTGELFF. The DNA of the CDR3 is TGTGCCTCTCGCCGGCGGGAGGGAAACACCGGGGAGCTGTTTTTT.